This T cell receptor (beta chain) was found in a study of molecular identifiers for immune sequencing clone quantification. TCRdb analysed the PCR reads with MiXCR anew, one entry per CDR3 protein. The table shows roughly 630,000 distinct CDR3 sequences, with roughly 27% occurring only once. V lost 8 bases to trimming and J lost 5 bases; unmatched junction nucleotides: 13. There are 16 residues in the CDR3. The germline gives CDR1 MNHEY, CDR2 SMNVEV (reference sequence). The sequence was obtained from a human donor in good health. Some libraries in this study had Jurkat cell RNA spiked in. The chain links TRBV27 to TRBJ2-1; 9 nucleotides agree with TRBD2. Sequenced: naive CD8+ T cells from blood, with Jurkat cell RNA spiked in. The sample's subset: FACS-sorted CD8+CD4-CCR7+CD45RA+ naive T cells. Here the CDR3 reads CASAAGSGGLDNEQFF. In DNA form, the CDR3 reads TGTGCCAGCGCCGCCGGTAGCGGGGGACTCGACAATGAGCAGTTCTTC.